Below, 17 T cell receptor beta chains from the same sample are listed, as sequenced in a study of T cells in localized non-small cell lung cancer. Using immunoSEQ multiplex PCR, the repertoire was profiled, and TCRdb retains in-frame clones only, with some absent. The sample gives approximately 22,000 clones, roughly nine tenths of which show up once; roughly 23% is in the top ten. The sample consisted of PBMCs, taken before any cancer treatment. The source of these receptors is a man aged 35 to 69 with stage II squamous cell lung carcinoma.

This chain connects TRBV27 to TRBJ2-4; D might be TRBD2 (6 bases). Trimming shortened V by 5 bases and J by 12 bases, and 11 bases separated the two germline ends. This CDR3 region has 11 residues. Germline CDR1 and CDR2: MNHEY and SMNVEV (reference sequence). The DNA of the CDR3 is TGTGCCAGCAGTCTCGGGGGAAATCAGTACTTC. Amino acids: CASSLGGNQYF.

As to this clone: The germline gene is not matched at one end of the junction; a read error may be the cause. This chain connects TRBV19 to TRBJ2-6, with 7 bases that match TRBD1. CDR3 size: 16 residues. The germline CDR1 and CDR2 sequences are LNHDA and SQIVND (reference sequence). In DNA form, the CDR3 reads TGTGCCAGTAGTTTAGAGGGACAGCTTGGGGCCAACGTCCTGACTTTC. Encoded protein: CASSLEGQLGANVLTF.

V is TRBV28 and J is TRBJ1-2, with D possibly matching TRBD1 (6 bases). The CDR3 spans 15 residues. V lost 5 bases and J lost 4, with 17 bases in between. Germline CDR1 and CDR2: MDHEN and SYDVKM. The CDR3 sequence is CASSLPPGQPYGYTF. DNA of the CDR3: TGTGCCAGCAGTCTGCCCCCCGGACAGCCCTATGGCTACACCTTC.

The chain joins TRBV18 to TRBJ1-2; D perhaps matches TRBD1 (5 bases). The V gene lost 0 bases and the J gene lost 2 bases, with 10 bases spanning the gap. The germline V gene encodes CDR1 KGHSH and CDR2 LQKENI. The CDR3 runs 15 residues. The CDR3 protein is CASSPPGHLNYGYTF. As DNA, the CDR3 is TGTGCCAGCTCACCACCGGGGCACCTGAACTATGGCTACACCTTC.

The J gene is TRBJ2-2, the V gene TRBV7-6; the match to TRBD2 covers 10 bases. The trim removed 5 bases at V and 7 bases at J, leaving 22 bases unmatched. Germline CDR1 is SGHVS and CDR2 is FNYEAQ. The CDR3 is made up of 20 amino acids. In DNA, the CDR3 is TGTGCCAGCAGCCCCCCCCGACAGGGGCTAGCGGGAGTTAGTATCGGGGAGCTGTTTTTT. Its protein is CASSPPRQGLAGVSIGELFF.

The chain joins TRBV28 to TRBJ1-1; no clear D. Trimming stripped 8 bases from V and 1 base from J, with 11 bases between. Germline V gives CDR1 MDHEN, CDR2 SYDVKM. This CDR3 spans 13 amino acids. The CDR3 coding sequence is TGTGCCAGCTCCCCCCGGCGGAACACTGAAGCTTTCTTT. This gives the protein CASSPRRNTEAFF.

This clone has only a few counts. This chain connects TRBV2 to TRBJ1-1, with D perhaps matching TRBD1 (6 bases). V was clipped by 4 bases and J by 4 bases, with 13 bases between them. The CDR3 has 14 residues. Looked up from germline, CDR1 is SNHLY and CDR2 is FYNNEI. CDR3 loop: CASSVEQGITEAFF. Written as DNA, the CDR3 is TGTGCCAGCAGTGTGGAACAGGGAATCACTGAAGCTTTCTTT.

A few counts support this clone. The rearrangement joins TRBV4-2 to TRBJ2-7, with 16 bases matching TRBD2. V lost 3 bases to trimming and J lost 5 bases; unmatched junction nucleotides: 13. CDR3 size: 19 residues. CDR1 and CDR2 from the germline V gene are LGHNA and YNFKEQ. The CDR3, as DNA: TGTGCCAGCAGCCAGCCAAGTTCGGGACTAGCGGGAGGGCCCCACGAGCAGTACTTC. This codes for CASSQPSSGLAGGPHEQYF.

The chain has TRBV5-4 and TRBJ2-7; no definite D call. Trimming cost V 2 bases and J 3 bases, with 6 bases left between them. The CDR3 runs to 12 residues. The V gene's germline CDR1 is SGHNT and CDR2 YYREEE (reference sequence). The CDR3 DNA sequence: TGTGCCAGCAGCTTCACGGGCTACGAGCAGTACTTC. This encodes CASSFTGYEQYF. The entire variable domain, with the rest obtained from reference TRBV5-4 and TRBJ2-7, is as follows: ETGVTQSPTHLIKTRGQQVTLRCSSQSGHNTVSWYQQALGQGPQFIFQYYREEENGRGNFPPRFSGLQFPNYSSELNVNALELDDSALYLCASSFTGYEQYFGPGTRLTVT.

The chain links TRBV18 to TRBJ1-4, with D perhaps matching TRBD1 (5 bases). Looked up from germline, CDR1 is KGHSH and CDR2 is LQKENI. V was shortened by 2 bases and J by 4 bases, with 11 bases between the two germline ends. This CDR3 is 15 amino acids long. The CDR3 sequence is CASSPRQIDNEKLFF. CDR3 DNA sequence: TGTGCCAGCTCACCAAGACAGATTGATAATGAAAAACTGTTTTTT.

V gene TRBV5-1 combines with J gene TRBJ2-7; 7 bases fit TRBD1. After removal of 4 bases from V and 3 bases from J, the junction contained 4 bases not matched to a gene. CDR1 is SGHRS, CDR2 YFSETQ, per germline. The CDR3 runs to 13 residues. This CDR3 reads CASSIWDSYEQYF. In DNA, the CDR3 is TGCGCCAGCAGCATATGGGACAGCTACGAGCAGTACTTC.

In this sample, this clone turned up once. The chain combines TRBV27 with TRBJ2-7; possible D gene TRBD2, 6 bases. Trimming stripped 4 bases from V and 3 bases from J, with 13 bases between. Germline V gene sequence: CDR1 MNHEY, CDR2 SMNVEV (reference sequence). CDR3 length equals 14 residues. The CDR3 sequence: CASSSDYSRYEQYF. In DNA form, the CDR3 reads TGTGCCAGCAGTTCGGACTATTCCCGCTACGAGCAGTACTTC.

The chain joins TRBV27 to TRBJ2-1, with no clear D. In germline, CDR1 is MNHEY, CDR2 SMNVEV (reference sequence). The CDR3 totals 13 residues. Between the trimmed V and J ends, which lost 2 bases and 7 bases, there was a span of 9 bases. The CDR3, as DNA: TGTGCCAGCAGTTTAATGATTGGTAATGAGCAGTTCTTC. Its protein product is CASSLMIGNEQFF.

The chain is built from TRBV7-8 and TRBJ2-1; 11 nucleotides match TRBD2. CDR1 and CDR2 (germline): SGHVS, FQNEAQ. Trimming cost V 5 bases and J 8 bases; bases outside gene matches: 8. The CDR3 has 15 residues. As DNA, the CDR3 is TGTGCCAGCAGCCCTACTAGCGGGAGCGGGGATGAGCAGTTCTTC. This encodes CASSPTSGSGDEQFF.

The chain carries TRBV7-6 and TRBJ2-2, with D perhaps given as TRBD1 or TRBD2 (5 bases each). The length of the CDR3 is 18 residues. CDR1 SGHVS and CDR2 FNYEAQ come from the germline V gene. The V and J ends lost 1 base and 4 bases respectively, with 19 bases between them. The CDR3 here is CASSLGGTPGYVTGELFF. CDR3 nucleotides: TGTGCCAGCAGCTTAGGTGGGACCCCAGGTTATGTCACCGGGGAGCTGTTTTTT.

This rearrangement joins TRBV11-2 to TRBJ2-1; 7 nucleotides match TRBD2. Germline V CDR1 and CDR2: SGHAT, FQNNGV. J gave up 0 bases and V 4 bases, and 9 bases lay outside the gene matches. This CDR3 comprises 17 residues. The CDR3 bases are TGTGCCAGCAGCTCTAGGGGCGGGAGCTCCTCCTACAATGAGCAGTTCTTC. Translation: CASSSRGGSSSYNEQFF.

The chain carries TRBV5-6 and TRBJ2-7; 12 positions match TRBD1. The J segment lost 6 bases and the V segment lost 6 bases, leaving 7 bases of the junction unmatched. The CDR3 has 14 residues. Germline assignment: CDR1 SGHDT and CDR2 YYEEEE. The CDR3 DNA follows: TGTGCCAGCAATTCGGGGACAGGGGGCGGCGAGCAGTACTTC. Amino acid sequence: CASNSGTGGGEQYF.